The T cell receptor beta chain described here comes from a study of CD8+CD57+ T cells in acquired aplastic anemia. Study background: The DNA of sorted CD4+ and CD8+ cells averaged 3.2 ug. Read counts for CD4+ cells (from healthy donors) averaged around 10 million.

TCR beta VDJ combinations and CDR3 sequences were profiled from genomic DNA. Via MiXCR, TCRdb re-called the reads, giving one row per CDR3 protein. The table has about 170,000 distinct CDR3 sequences, 50% to 75% seen once. As regards this clonotype: Its matching antigen is unknown.

The CDR3 totals 15 residues. Between the trimmed V and J ends, which lost 6 bases and 5 bases, there was a span of 20 bases. Findings and caveats of the study: Patients versus controls showed no significant CD8+ Simpson's diversity difference. About 27 CD8+ CDR3 sequences were shared between patients and controls.

The sequenced sample was sorted CD4+, CD8+, or CD8+CD57+ T cells (not recorded which) from PBMCs. This chain connects TRBV12-3 or TRBV12-4 to TRBJ2-7; TRBD1 might be the D (6 bases). The sequence was obtained from a human donor in good health. CDR3 residues: CASRLGAQGTNEQYF. DNA of the CDR3: TGTGCCAGCAGGCTTGGCGCACAGGGTACCAACGAGCAGTACTTC.